The next 27 T cell receptor beta chains were all read from a single sample in a study of cytomegalovirus exposure and HLA in healthy donors. Primers included in the PCR were 60 Vbeta and 13 Jbeta primers. Profiling relied on immunoSEQ multiplex PCR, and the TCRdb table lists in-frame clones only, not all of them. This table has roughly 110,000 clones, 74% appearing once. The source material was PBMCs. The receptors shown here come from a human donor in good health.

The chain joins TRBV2 to TRBJ2-7, with a possible D match to TRBD2 (6 bases). Trimming left V 5 bases short and J 6 bases short, with 17 bases between. The CDR3 sequence is 14 residues long. The germline CDR1 and CDR2 sequences are SNHLY and FYNNEI. The CDR3 is CASSPGLPQREQYF. The CDR3 DNA sequence: TGTGCCAGCAGTCCGGGACTCCCCCAGCGCGAGCAGTACTTC.

In this sample, this clone turned up a few times. V and J are TRBV5-1 and TRBJ2-5, with D possibly TRBD1 on 7 matching bases. The germline V and J ends were trimmed by 4 bases and 0 bases, with 13 bases remaining between them. From germline, CDR1 is SGHRS and CDR2 YFSETQ. The CDR3 loop spans 15 amino acids. The CDR3 here is CASSSRGVYQETQYF. The CDR3 bases are TGCGCCAGCAGCAGCAGGGGGGTGTACCAAGAGACCCAGTACTTC.

CDR3 loop: CASSLARWGGYGYTF. The CDR3, as DNA: TGTGCCAGCAGCTTAGCGCGATGGGGGGGGTATGGCTACACCTTC. This rearrangement joins TRBV7-8 to TRBJ1-2, with a weak D call TRBD1 (5 bases). Trimming cost V 0 bases and J 5 bases, with 13 bases left between them. This CDR3 spans 15 amino acids. Germline CDR1 is SGHVS and CDR2 is FQNEAQ.

This clone was found once. The chain employs TRBV28 and TRBJ1-5, with TRBD1 matching over 7 bases. The CDR3 loop spans 14 amino acids. Trimming at V came to 4 bases and at J to 2 bases, leaving 2 bases not matched to a gene. CDR1 and CDR2 from the germline V gene are MDHEN and SYDVKM. The chain's CDR3 is CASSSGGGNQPQHF. For the CDR3, the DNA is TGTGCCAGCAGTTCAGGGGGTGGCAATCAGCCCCAGCATTTT.

Written as DNA, the CDR3 is TGTGCCAGCATAGTTATTAGCGGGAGTATGGAGACCCAGTACTTC. Its protein is CASIVISGSMETQYF. J is TRBJ2-5 and V is TRBV6-1, with 9 nucleotides matching TRBD2. The CDR3 spans 15 residues. The germline CDR1 and CDR2 sequences are MNHNS and SASEGT. After removal of 7 bases from V and 5 bases from J, the junction contained 11 bases not matched to a gene.

Points on this clone: Germline and junction disagree at one end, which may indicate a read error. The genes are TRBV6-5 and TRBJ2-7, with 7 bases fitting TRBD2. Germline V lookup: CDR1 MNHEY, CDR2 SVGAGI. The CDR3 length is 15 residues. CDR3 loop: CASSREASGVRERYF. The CDR3 bases are TGTGCCAGCAGCCGGGAGGCGTCAGGCGTTCGGGAGCGGTACTTC.

This sequence joins TRBV9 and TRBJ2-7; weak D call: TRBD2 (6 bases). Trimming removed 0 bases from V and 6 bases from J, with 16 bases in between. The CDR3 is made up of 15 amino acids. Germline V gene data show CDR1 as SGDLS and CDR2 as YYNGEE. CDR3 bases: TGTGCCAGCAGCGTAGGTTCGGGAGAAAGGTCCGAGCAGTACTTC. Protein product: CASSVGSGERSEQYF.

V is TRBV6-4 and J is TRBJ1-6; D ambiguous. The CDR3 has 14 amino acids. V lost 6 bases to trimming and J lost 7 bases, with 13 bases between them. The germline V gene has CDR1 MRHNA and CDR2 SNTAGT. DNA of the CDR3: TGTGCCAGCAGCCCCGGGGTTAACAATTCACCCCTCCACTTT. Translating it yields CASSPGVNNSPLHF.

CDR3 sequence reads: CASSPETGANYGYTF. The CDR3 DNA sequence: TGTGCCAGCAGCCCAGAGACAGGAGCTAACTATGGCTACACCTTC. The rearrangement links TRBV6-4 to TRBJ1-2; D might be TRBD1 (6 bases). The CDR3 covers 15 residues. Trimming took off 6 bases at V and 0 bases at J, with 14 bases between the two ends. Germline V lookup: CDR1 MRHNA, CDR2 SNTAGT.

The rearrangement links TRBV28 to TRBJ2-7; D is ambiguous. Germline CDR1 and CDR2: MDHEN and SYDVKM. Between the trimmed V and J ends, which lost 6 bases and 5 bases, there was a span of 20 bases. The CDR3 is 15 residues long. For the CDR3, the DNA is TGTGCCAGCAGATCTGTAGGATTAGGCGAGGACGAGCAGTACTTC. Protein: CASRSVGLGEDEQYF. Full variable domain (missing parts from reference TRBV28 and TRBJ2-7): DVKVTQSSRYLVKRTGEKVFLECVQDMDHENMFWYRQDPGLGLRLIYFSYDVKMKEKGDIPEGYSVSREKKERFSLILESASTNQTSMYLCASRSVGLGEDEQYFGPGTRLTVT.

The gene calls are TRBV27 and TRBJ2-5; 10 bases align to TRBD2. This CDR3 has 14 amino acids. V dropped 5 bases and J dropped 6; count of bases not matched to a gene: 6. The germline gives CDR1 MNHEY, CDR2 SMNVEV (reference sequence). The DNA for the CDR3 is TGTGCCAGCAGTACGCTAGCGGGAGCCCAGACCCAGTACTTC. It encodes CASSTLAGAQTQYF.

V is TRBV19 and J is TRBJ1-1; D possibly corresponds to TRBD1 (5 bases). This CDR3 region has 14 residues. The ends were cut back, 5 bases at V and 6 bases at J, with 16 bases in the middle. Germline lookup yields CDR1 LNHDA and CDR2 SQIVND (reference sequence). This CDR3 is CASSPDSALSEAFF. CDR3 sequence (DNA): TGTGCCAGTAGTCCTGACAGTGCTTTGTCTGAAGCTTTCTTT.

This clone was seen a few times. The chain joins TRBV19 to TRBJ1-5, with D maybe TRBD1 (6 bases). Germline values: CDR1 LNHDA, CDR2 SQIVND (reference sequence). V lost 6 bases to trimming and J lost 3 bases, with 12 bases between them. The length of the CDR3 is 14 residues. This chain's CDR3 is CASRQGSVNQPQHF. The CDR3 DNA reads as TGTGCCAGTAGACAGGGATCAGTCAATCAGCCCCAGCATTTT.

The chain combines TRBV29-1 with TRBJ2-6, with D maybe TRBD1 (6 bases). Germline V CDR1 and CDR2: SQVTM, ANQGSEA. V was shortened by 7 bases and J by 2 bases, with 12 bases between the two germline ends. The CDR3 is made up of 14 amino acids. Here the CDR3 reads CSATQGAGANVLTF. Here the CDR3 DNA reads TGCAGCGCTACACAGGGAGCTGGGGCCAACGTCCTGACTTTC.

This chain joins TRBV19 and TRBJ1-6; TRBD1 is a possible D gene (6 bases). In germline, CDR1 is LNHDA, CDR2 SQIVND (reference sequence). V lost 4 bases, J lost 9 bases, and 16 bases lay in between. The CDR3 length is 15 residues. Written as DNA, the CDR3 is TGTGCCAGTAGTACAGCAACAGGGTTCCCTTCACCCCTCCACTTT. Protein: CASSTATGFPSPLHF.

The CDR3 reads CAWRSYGQGAAYEQYF. The CDR3 nucleotides are TGTGCCTGGAGGTCATACGGACAGGGGGCGGCCTACGAGCAGTACTTC. The rearrangement joins TRBV30 to TRBJ2-7; 11 nucleotides match TRBD1. J lost 2 bases, V lost 3 bases, and 9 bases had no gene match. The CDR3 loop spans 16 amino acids. Looked up from germline, CDR1 is GTSNPN and CDR2 is SVGIG (reference sequence).

The gene calls are TRBV7-8 and TRBJ2-7, with 9 bases fitting TRBD2. This CDR3 comprises 14 residues. With V trimmed by 5 bases and J by 2 bases, 4 bases remained unmatched. The germline gives CDR1 SGHVS, CDR2 FQNEAQ. The CDR3 is CASSLSGGTYEQYF. The CDR3 DNA sequence: TGTGCCAGCAGCCTTAGCGGGGGCACCTACGAGCAGTACTTC.

The sample holds a few counts of this clone. The chain is built from TRBV5-4 and TRBJ2-3; 7 bases match TRBD1. The CDR3 extends over 15 amino acids. In germline, CDR1 is SGHNT, CDR2 YYREEE (reference sequence). V gave up 3 bases and J gave up 2 bases; unmatched junction bases: 6. The CDR3, as DNA: TGTGCCAGCAGCTACCGGGACAGTCACACAGATACGCAGTATTTT. This encodes CASSYRDSHTDTQYF.

The genes are TRBV4-1 and TRBJ2-7; D is possibly TRBD2 (6 bases). V was clipped by 6 bases and J by 1 base, with 13 bases between them. The CDR3 is 14 amino acids. Germline V gene sequence: CDR1 MGHRA, CDR2 YSYEKL. The CDR3 DNA reads as TGCGCCAGCAGGCCAACGGGGACTTCCTACGAGCAGTACTTC. It yields the protein CASRPTGTSYEQYF.

V gene TRBV30 combines with J gene TRBJ1-1; D is unclear. Per germline, CDR1 GTSNPN and CDR2 SVGIG (reference sequence). The CDR3 is 15 residues long. V was cut by 2 bases and J by 3 bases, with 16 bases left in between. The CDR3 DNA follows: TGTGCCTGGAGTCTCCCACCCAATCGGGACACTGAAGCTTTCTTT. It specifies CAWSLPPNRDTEAFF.

The CDR3 bases are TGTGCCAGCTCACCACCGACAGGCCAGCAGTTCTTC. It specifies CASSPPTGQQFF. The chain links TRBV18 to TRBJ2-1; TRBD1 might be the D (6 bases). The ends were cut back, 0 bases at V and 11 bases at J, with 8 bases in the middle. Per the germline V gene, CDR1 is KGHSH and CDR2 is LQKENI. The CDR3 is 12 amino acids.

This sequence joins TRBV14 and TRBJ1-5; no firm D call. Germline V lookup: CDR1 SGHDN, CDR2 FVKESK. V lost 0 bases, J lost 7 bases, and 7 bases lay in between. The CDR3 is made up of 13 amino acids. CDR3 sequence reads: CASSQDLRQPQHF. The DNA for the CDR3 is TGTGCCAGCAGCCAAGATTTACGGCAGCCCCAGCATTTT.

CDR3 sequence: CASTLRQGATYEQYF. The CDR3 DNA reads as TGTGCCAGCACCCTCCGACAGGGCGCGACCTACGAGCAGTACTTC. V and J are TRBV6-5 and TRBJ2-7, with 7 bases that match TRBD1. The CDR3 runs 15 residues. Germline V CDR1 and CDR2: MNHEY, SVGAGI. Trimming removed 7 bases from V and 2 bases from J; junction bases left unmatched: 11.

The rearrangement links TRBV5-4 to TRBJ2-7, with 8 bases fitting TRBD1. This CDR3 is built from 15 residues. CDR1 is SGHNT, CDR2 YYREEE, per germline (reference sequence). V lost 3 bases to trimming and J lost 2 bases; unmatched junction nucleotides: 7. For the CDR3, the DNA is TGTGCCAGCAGCTCGCAGGACAGGGCCCCCTACGAGCAGTACTTC. Its translation: CASSSQDRAPYEQYF.

This chain connects TRBV5-1 to TRBJ1-3, with a weak D call TRBD1 (5 bases). From germline, CDR1 is SGHRS and CDR2 YFSETQ. This CDR3 comprises 16 residues. The V end lost 1 base, the J end lost 7 bases, and 18 bases lay between the germline ends. The CDR3 nucleotides read TGCGCCAGCAGCTTGAGAAGCAGGGTAGAAGGCAACACCATATATTTT. It translates to CASSLRSRVEGNTIYF.

This clone was seen only a few times. The chain employs TRBV7-2 and TRBJ1-1, with a possible D match to TRBD1 (6 bases). The CDR3 loop spans 16 amino acids. Germline V gives CDR1 SGHTA, CDR2 FQGNSA. The V and J ends lost 5 bases and 4 bases respectively, with 20 bases between them. The CDR3 protein is CASSLRGSRAGTEAFF. The CDR3 DNA sequence: TGTGCCAGCAGCCTAAGGGGGTCCAGGGCGGGCACTGAAGCTTTCTTT.

The chain employs TRBV7-8 and TRBJ1-5, with a tentative D call TRBD1 (6 bases). V was clipped by 1 base and J by 8 bases, with 12 bases between them. The CDR3 is 14 amino acids. Germline V gene sequence: CDR1 SGHVS, CDR2 FQNEAQ. The DNA of the CDR3 is TGTGCCAGCAGCTTAGGGGCAGGGGAGAAGCCCCAGCATTTT. Protein product: CASSLGAGEKPQHF.